The next 30 T cell receptor beta chains were all read from a single sample in a study of blood T cell repertoires in COVID-19 (dated by TCRdb to the early 2020s). Receptors were amplified or captured by the immunoSEQ multiplex PCR assay. Entries here come from immuneACCESS through TCRdb and include only in-frame sequences with V and J called. Some clones fail to appear in such tables; in the studies checked, an unresolved V gene covers under half of the shortfall, and the cause of the remainder is unknown. This sample is represented by around 110,000 clones; more than 80% of them were singletons. Approximately 5% of the sample is taken by the ten largest. Sample: peripheral blood. These receptors came from a man aged 35-49 years with active or convalescent COVID-19.

The rearrangement joins TRBV28 to TRBJ1-5; D might be TRBD1 (5 bases). V was shortened by 3 bases and J by 7 bases, with 13 bases between the two germline ends. Germline V gene lookup returns CDR1 MDHEN and CDR2 SYDVKM. This CDR3 region has 14 residues. DNA for the CDR3: TGTGCCAGCAGTTTCGGGGGGGTCGGGCAGCCCCAGCATTTT. Translating gives CASSFGGVGQPQHF.

The chain joins TRBV2 to TRBJ2-7; D is possibly TRBD1 (6 bases). V lost 9 bases and J 3 bases, leaving 15 bases between the germline ends. From germline, CDR1 is SNHLY and CDR2 FYNNEI. The CDR3 sequence is 13 residues long. CDR3 amino acids: CARSRDKDYEQYF. CDR3 sequence (DNA): TGTGCCAGGTCCCGGGACAAGGACTACGAGCAGTACTTC.

V and J are TRBV29-1 and TRBJ2-7; TRBD1 matches at 8 bases. The germline V gene has CDR1 SQVTM and CDR2 ANQGSEA. The CDR3 extends over 13 amino acids. V trimming: 6 bases; J trimming: 3 bases; junction bases outside the gene matches: 7. CDR3 residues: CSVGTGGRYEQYF. CDR3 in DNA: TGCAGCGTCGGCACAGGGGGTCGCTACGAGCAGTACTTC.

This chain connects TRBV27 to TRBJ1-2; D may be TRBD1 (5 bases). The CDR3 totals 16 residues. Germline-derived CDR1 and CDR2 are MNHEY and SMNVEV (reference sequence). Trimming pared 1 base from V and 6 bases from J, leaving 18 bases between. The CDR3 DNA sequence: TGTGCCAGCAGTTTATATCCAGGGAAGGAATCGGATGGCTACACCTTC. Translating it yields CASSLYPGKESDGYTF.

This CDR3 reads CASSLRGPIPGQRYSNQPQHF. CDR3 coding DNA: TGTGCCAGCAGCTTACGAGGGCCTATCCCGGGACAGAGGTATAGCAATCAGCCCCAGCATTTT. This chain joins TRBV7-8 and TRBJ1-5; 7 bases map to TRBD1. Germline V gene sequence: CDR1 SGHVS, CDR2 FQNEAQ. After removal of 2 bases from V and 0 bases from J, the junction contained 19 bases not matched to a gene. CDR3 length equals 21 residues. Full variable domain (rest looked up from reference TRBV7-8 and TRBJ1-5): GAGVSQSPRYKVAKRGQDVALRCDPISGHVSLFWYQQALGQGPEFLTYFQNEAQLDKSGLPSDRFFAERPEGSVSTLKIQRTQQEDSAVYLCASSLRGPIPGQRYSNQPQHFGDGTRLSIL.

The chain employs TRBV28 and TRBJ2-3, with 11 bases identical to TRBD2. CDR1 MDHEN and CDR2 SYDVKM come from the germline V gene. The CDR3 is 17 residues long. J gave up 2 bases and V 6 bases, and 10 bases lay outside the gene matches. CDR3 in DNA: TGTGCCAGCAGGCTCAACGGACTAGCGGGCGACACAGATACGCAGTATTTT. Translation: CASRLNGLAGDTDTQYF.

The chain carries TRBV6-6 and TRBJ1-3, with D possibly TRBD1 on 5 matching bases. Germline V gene sequence: CDR1 MNHNY, CDR2 SVGAGI (reference sequence). With 6 bases removed from V and 2 bases from J, the gap between germline ends came to 11 bases. The length of the CDR3 is 14 residues. CDR3 nucleotides: TGTGCCAGCAGCCGAACAGGACCTGGAAACACCATATATTTT. Protein product: CASSRTGPGNTIYF.

A few counts support this clone. The rearrangement uses TRBV28 and TRBJ2-5, with 7 bases matching TRBD2. V lost 7 bases, J lost 4 bases, and 9 bases stayed unmatched. CDR1 and CDR2 (germline): MDHEN, SYDVKM. The CDR3 length is 14 residues. CDR3 DNA sequence: TGTGCCAGCATAGGAGCGGGGAGTAGAGAGACCCAGTACTTC. Residues: CASIGAGSRETQYF.

V gene TRBV30 combines with J gene TRBJ1-5; no clear D. This CDR3 has 13 residues. Germline values: CDR1 GTSNPN, CDR2 SVGIG (reference sequence). V shed 2 bases and J shed 5 bases, with 10 bases lying between them. This CDR3 is CAWSRENYQPQHF. The CDR3 DNA reads as TGTGCCTGGAGTCGAGAGAACTATCAGCCCCAGCATTTT.

V usage is TRBV2 and J usage is TRBJ1-1; 8 bases are a match to TRBD1. CDR3 length: 14 amino acids. Trimming at V came to 5 bases and at J to 4 bases, leaving 6 bases not matched to a gene. Germline CDR1 is SNHLY and CDR2 is FYNNEI. CDR3 in DNA: TGTGCCAGCAGTCGAACAACAGGGGGCACTGAAGCTTTCTTT. This codes for CASSRTTGGTEAFF.

The CDR3 region is CASSYPGGGQPQHF. Written as DNA, the CDR3 is TGTGCCAGCAGTTACCCAGGGGGCGGCCAGCCCCAGCATTTT. V usage is TRBV6-2 or TRBV6-3 and J usage is TRBJ1-5, with 8 bases aligning to TRBD1. From germline, CDR1 is MNHEY and CDR2 SVGEGT. Trimming cost V 2 bases and J 7 bases; bases outside gene matches: 4. This CDR3 contains 14 residues.

V usage is TRBV27 and J usage is TRBJ2-2; D may be TRBD2 (6 bases). CDR3 size: 12 residues. Germline CDR1 is MNHEY and CDR2 is SMNVEV (reference sequence). The V end was cut by 3 bases, the J end by 14 bases, with 13 bases between. The CDR3 coding sequence is TGTGCCAGCAGTTTTGGGGGAGGTGCACTGTTTTTT. Encoded protein: CASSFGGGALFF.

The chain uses TRBV7-2 and TRBJ2-3; D is possibly TRBD2 (7 bases). Trimming pared 0 bases from V and 3 bases from J, leaving 16 bases between. This CDR3 spans 17 amino acids. Germline-derived CDR1 and CDR2 are SGHTA and FQGNSA. This chain's CDR3 is CASSLAGSGGMTDTQYF. The CDR3 DNA sequence: TGTGCCAGCAGCTTAGCTGGATCGGGGGGCATGACAGATACGCAGTATTTT.

The chain links TRBV7-3 to TRBJ2-1; 11 bases are a match to TRBD2. Germline V CDR1 and CDR2: SGHTA, FQGTGA. The ends lost 2 bases at V and 7 bases at J; junction bases unmatched: 4. The CDR3 extends over 15 amino acids. The CDR3 DNA follows: TGTGCCAGCAGCTTAGTGGGACTAGCGGAAAATGAGCAGTTCTTC. This encodes CASSLVGLAENEQFF.

This chain links TRBV28 with TRBJ2-3, with D perhaps TRBD2 (6 bases). Germline loops: CDR1 MDHEN, CDR2 SYDVKM. The CDR3 consists of 17 residues. Deletions cut 1 base from V and 3 bases from J, with 17 bases between. CDR3 DNA: TGTGCCAGCAGTTTATATCGTCTTGGGGGGAGGACAGATACGCAGTATTTT. This sequence encodes CASSLYRLGGRTDTQYF.

The chain combines TRBV4-3 with TRBJ2-2; 7 positions agree with TRBD1. V trimming: 0 bases; J trimming: 5 bases; junction bases outside the gene matches: 6. The CDR3 spans 16 residues. The germline V gene has CDR1 LGHNA and CDR2 YSLEER. The CDR3 sequence: CASSQEIGTATGELFF. The CDR3 region has the DNA TGCGCCAGCAGCCAAGAGATTGGGACAGCGACCGGGGAGCTGTTTTTT.

This chain links TRBV5-6 with TRBJ2-3; D is uncertain. The germline CDR1 and CDR2 sequences are SGHDT and YYEEEE. This CDR3 region has 13 residues. The V gene lost 3 bases and the J gene lost 9 bases, with 14 bases spanning the gap. CDR3 nucleotide sequence: TGTGCCAGCAGCTCCATAACCGAAAGCACGCAGTATTTT. Translated: CASSSITESTQYF. The full variable domain, in which reference TRBV5-6 and TRBJ2-3 provide the parts outside the CDR3, is DAGVTQSPTHLIKTRGQQVTLRCSPKSGHDTVSWYQQALGQGPQFIFQYYEEEERQRGNFPDRFSGHQFPNYSSELNVNALLLGDSALYLCASSSITESTQYFGPGTRLTVL.

The chain combines TRBV28 with TRBJ2-7, with 9 bases that match TRBD2. This CDR3 is 17 amino acids long. V lost 5 bases, J lost 4 bases, and 15 bases stayed unmatched. Germline V gene sequence: CDR1 MDHEN, CDR2 SYDVKM. The DNA for the CDR3 is TGTGCCAGCAGTCCCGGGGGTGGCGGGAGGGGACCATACGAGCAGTACTTC. Its translation is CASSPGGGGRGPYEQYF.

The chain uses TRBV28 and TRBJ1-1; no definite D call. V lost 4 bases, J lost 6 bases, and 15 bases lay in between. The CDR3 spans 14 residues. The germline CDR1 and CDR2 sequences are MDHEN and SYDVKM. The CDR3 region has the DNA TGTGCCAGCAGTTCACACAGCGGAACAGCTGAAGCTTTCTTT. Its protein product is CASSSHSGTAEAFF.

This clone was seen once. V is TRBV7-9 and J is TRBJ1-3; TRBD1 might be the D (5 bases). The CDR3 loop spans 15 amino acids. V lost 3 bases to trimming and J lost 2 bases, with 11 bases between them. Germline loops: CDR1 SEHNR, CDR2 FQNEAQ (reference sequence). DNA for the CDR3: TGTGCCAGCAGCTTCCCGGACAAACCTGGAAACACCATATATTTT. Its translation is CASSFPDKPGNTIYF.

This clone has only a few counts. V is TRBV5-1 and J is TRBJ1-4; D is perhaps TRBD1 (5 bases). With 0 bases removed from V and 4 bases from J, the gap between germline ends came to 7 bases. Germline CDR1 reads SGHRS; CDR2 reads YFSETQ. The CDR3 is 14 residues long. The CDR3 protein is CASSLGQYNEKLFF. CDR3 coding DNA: TGCGCCAGCAGCTTGGGACAGTATAATGAAAAACTGTTTTTT.

The chain is built from TRBV10-1 and TRBJ1-1; D is unclear. This CDR3 is 14 amino acids long. Germline-derived CDR1 and CDR2 are WNHNN and SYGVQD (reference sequence). V was trimmed by 3 bases and J by 0 bases, leaving 8 bases between them. The CDR3 DNA reads TGCGCCAGCAGTGAAACAGCAATGAACACTGAAGCTTTCTTT. Its translation: CASSETAMNTEAFF.

V is TRBV5-1 and J is TRBJ2-7; 10 bases are a match to TRBD2. The CDR3 contains 14 residues. From germline, CDR1 is SGHRS and CDR2 YFSETQ. V lost 6 bases and J lost 1; bases outside the gene matches: 4. CDR3 sequence reads: CASTRTSGSYEQYF. The CDR3 nucleotides are TGCGCCAGCACTCGGACTAGCGGTTCCTACGAGCAGTACTTC.

The V and J genes are TRBV4-3 and TRBJ2-7; 11 bases line up with TRBD2. The germline V gene encodes CDR1 LGHNA and CDR2 YSLEER. The V segment lost 3 bases and the J segment 2 bases; nucleotides outside the gene matches: 6. The CDR3 length is 16 residues. The CDR3 nucleotides read TGCGCCAGCAGCCACCAGACTAGCGGGATTGCCTACGAGCAGTACTTC. This codes for CASSHQTSGIAYEQYF.

J is TRBJ1-1 and V is TRBV3-1 (or the pseudogene TRBV3-2); D is uncertain. Germline loops: CDR1 LGHDT, CDR2 YNNKEL (reference sequence). Trimming removed 2 bases from V and 8 bases from J, with 6 bases in between. This CDR3 has 11 residues. This chain's CDR3 is CASSQLGEAFF. As DNA, the CDR3 is TGTGCCAGCAGCCAACTGGGCGAAGCTTTCTTT.

The CDR3 DNA reads as TGTGCCAGCAGCTCGGACAGGGAGGAAACCGGGGAGCTGTTTTTT. Amino acid sequence: CASSSDREETGELFF. The gene calls are TRBV5-6 and TRBJ2-2; 8 bases align to TRBD1. The germline CDR1 and CDR2 sequences are SGHDT and YYEEEE. The CDR3 spans 15 residues. Unmatched junction bases numbered 6, after V lost 3 bases and J lost 5 bases.

This chain connects TRBV10-3 to TRBJ2-5, with 14 positions matching TRBD2. The CDR3 runs 17 residues. Germline CDR1 reads ENHRY; CDR2 reads SYGVKD. V was pared by 6 bases and J by 7 bases, with 13 bases of the junction left unmatched. The CDR3 coding sequence is TGTGCCATCAGCGGATCCGGGACTAGCGGGAGCCAGGTGACCCAGTACTTC. This translates into CAISGSGTSGSQVTQYF.

The J gene is TRBJ2-2, the V gene TRBV7-3; 8 bases map to TRBD2. Germline V gene lookup returns CDR1 SGHTA and CDR2 FQGTGA. V was clipped by 4 bases and J by 5 bases; unmatched bases: 9. This CDR3 is 16 amino acids long. CDR3 bases: TGTGCCAGCAGCTCGGCGGGACTAGGAAGGACCGGGGAGCTGTTTTTT. The encoded protein is CASSSAGLGRTGELFF.

V gene TRBV2 combines with J gene TRBJ1-2, with 8 positions matching TRBD1. V lost 0 bases, J lost 7 bases, and 4 bases stayed unmatched. The CDR3 runs to 14 residues. The V gene's germline CDR1 is SNHLY and CDR2 FYNNEI. CDR3 coding DNA: TGTGCCAGCAGTGAAGCCCGGACAGGGACTGGCTACACCTTC. It specifies CASSEARTGTGYTF. Looking up the rest from reference TRBV2 and TRBJ1-2 gives the full variable domain: EPEVTQTPSHQVTQMGQEVILRCVPISNHLYFYWYRQILGQKVEFLVSFYNNEISEKSEIFDDQFSVERPDGSNFTLKIRSTKLEDSAMYFCASSEARTGTGYTFGSGTRLTVV.

This chain connects TRBV7-9 to TRBJ1-4; 7 bases match TRBD1. Germline trimming cut 3 bases from V and 0 bases from J; bases unmatched to any gene: 7. There are 17 residues in the CDR3. Germline V gives CDR1 SEHNR, CDR2 FQNEAQ (reference sequence). The CDR3 loop reads CASSFTRGTATNEKLFF. CDR3 coding DNA: TGTGCCAGCAGCTTTACTAGGGGGACAGCAACTAATGAAAAACTGTTTTTT.